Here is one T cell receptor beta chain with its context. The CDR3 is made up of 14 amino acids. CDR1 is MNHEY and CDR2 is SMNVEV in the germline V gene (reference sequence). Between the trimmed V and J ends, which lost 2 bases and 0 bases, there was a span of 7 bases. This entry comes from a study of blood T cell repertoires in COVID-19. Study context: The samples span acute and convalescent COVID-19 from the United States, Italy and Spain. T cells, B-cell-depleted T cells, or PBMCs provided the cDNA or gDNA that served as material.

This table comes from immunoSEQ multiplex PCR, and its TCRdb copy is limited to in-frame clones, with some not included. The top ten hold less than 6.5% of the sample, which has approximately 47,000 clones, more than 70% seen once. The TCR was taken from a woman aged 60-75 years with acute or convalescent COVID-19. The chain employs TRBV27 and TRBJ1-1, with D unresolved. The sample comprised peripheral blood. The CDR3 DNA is TGTGCCAGCAGTTTACAGTCTCTGAACACTGAAGCTTTCTTT. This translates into CASSLQSLNTEAFF.